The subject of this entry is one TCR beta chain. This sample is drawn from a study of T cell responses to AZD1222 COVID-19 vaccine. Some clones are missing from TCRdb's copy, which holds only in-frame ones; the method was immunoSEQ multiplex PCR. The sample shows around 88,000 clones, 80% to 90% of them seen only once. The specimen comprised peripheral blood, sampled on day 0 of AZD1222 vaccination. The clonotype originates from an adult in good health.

The CDR3 loop is CAISNRTSGTYNEQFF. CDR3 DNA sequence: TGTGCCATCAGTAACCGGACTAGCGGAACATACAATGAGCAGTTCTTC. The V and J genes are TRBV10-3 and TRBJ2-1; 10 bases are shared with TRBD2. The V and J ends lost 5 bases and 4 bases, in that order; junction bases with no gene match: 8. From germline, CDR1 is ENHRY and CDR2 SYGVKD. The CDR3 covers 16 residues.